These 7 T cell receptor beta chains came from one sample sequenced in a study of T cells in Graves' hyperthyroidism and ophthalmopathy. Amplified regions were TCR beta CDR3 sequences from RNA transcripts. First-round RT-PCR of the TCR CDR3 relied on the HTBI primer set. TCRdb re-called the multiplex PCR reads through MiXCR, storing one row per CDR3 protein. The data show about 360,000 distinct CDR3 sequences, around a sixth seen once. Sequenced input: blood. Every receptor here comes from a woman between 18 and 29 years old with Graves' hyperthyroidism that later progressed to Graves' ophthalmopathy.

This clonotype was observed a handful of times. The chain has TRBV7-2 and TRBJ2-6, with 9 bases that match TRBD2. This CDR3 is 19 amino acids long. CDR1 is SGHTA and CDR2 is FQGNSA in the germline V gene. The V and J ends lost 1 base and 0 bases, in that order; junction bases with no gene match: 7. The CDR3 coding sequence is TGTGCCAGCAGCTTAGGGGTAGCGGGAGCCCACTCTGGGGCCAACGTCCTGACTTTC. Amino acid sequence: CASSLGVAGAHSGANVLTF.

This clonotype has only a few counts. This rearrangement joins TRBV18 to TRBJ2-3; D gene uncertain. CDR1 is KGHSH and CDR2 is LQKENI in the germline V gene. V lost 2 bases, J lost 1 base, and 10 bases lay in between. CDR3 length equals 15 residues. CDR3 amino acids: CASSPARTGTDTQYF. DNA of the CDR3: TGTGCCAGCTCACCAGCGAGGACGGGCACAGATACGCAGTATTTT.

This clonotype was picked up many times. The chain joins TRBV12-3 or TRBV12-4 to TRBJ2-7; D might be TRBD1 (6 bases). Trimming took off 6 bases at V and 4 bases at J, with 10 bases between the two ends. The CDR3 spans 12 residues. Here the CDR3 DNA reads TGTGCCAGCAGGGGAGACAGGTACGAGCAGTACTTC. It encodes CASRGDRYEQYF.

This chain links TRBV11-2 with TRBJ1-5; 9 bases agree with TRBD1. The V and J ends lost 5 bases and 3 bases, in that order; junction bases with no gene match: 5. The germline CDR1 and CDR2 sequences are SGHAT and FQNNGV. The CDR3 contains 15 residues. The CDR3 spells CASSPTGGNNQPQHF. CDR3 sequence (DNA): TGTGCCAGCAGCCCCACAGGGGGCAACAATCAGCCCCAGCATTTT.

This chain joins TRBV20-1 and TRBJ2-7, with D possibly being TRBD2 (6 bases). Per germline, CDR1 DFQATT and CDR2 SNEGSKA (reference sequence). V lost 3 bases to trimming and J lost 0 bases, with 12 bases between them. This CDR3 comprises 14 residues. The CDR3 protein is CSASPGVSSYEQYF. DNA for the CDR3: TGCAGTGCTAGCCCGGGAGTTAGCTCCTACGAGCAGTACTTC.

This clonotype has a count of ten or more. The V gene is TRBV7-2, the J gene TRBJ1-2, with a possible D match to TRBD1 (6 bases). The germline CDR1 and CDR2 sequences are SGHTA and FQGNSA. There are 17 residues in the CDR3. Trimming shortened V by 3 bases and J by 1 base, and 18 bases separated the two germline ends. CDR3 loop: CASSFDAVSRGNYGYTF. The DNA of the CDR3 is TGTGCCAGCAGCTTTGACGCTGTAAGCAGGGGTAACTATGGCTACACCTTC.

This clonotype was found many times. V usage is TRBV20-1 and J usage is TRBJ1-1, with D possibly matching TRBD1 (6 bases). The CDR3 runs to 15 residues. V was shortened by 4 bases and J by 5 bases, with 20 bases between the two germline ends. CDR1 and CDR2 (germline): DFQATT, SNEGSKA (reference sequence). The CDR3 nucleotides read TGCAGTGCTAATGACAGGCCGGGAGTTTTGACTGAAGCTTTCTTT. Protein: CSANDRPGVLTEAFF.